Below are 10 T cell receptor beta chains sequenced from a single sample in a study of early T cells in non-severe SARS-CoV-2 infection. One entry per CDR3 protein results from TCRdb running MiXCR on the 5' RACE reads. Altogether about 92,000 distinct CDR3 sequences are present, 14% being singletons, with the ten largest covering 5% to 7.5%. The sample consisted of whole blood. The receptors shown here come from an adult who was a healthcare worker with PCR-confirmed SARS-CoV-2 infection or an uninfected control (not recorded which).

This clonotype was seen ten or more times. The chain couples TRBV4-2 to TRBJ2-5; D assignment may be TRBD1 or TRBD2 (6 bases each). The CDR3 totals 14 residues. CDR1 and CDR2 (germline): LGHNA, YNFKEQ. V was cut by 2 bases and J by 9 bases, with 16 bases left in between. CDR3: CASSQSTEGEAQYF. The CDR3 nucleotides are TGTGCCAGCAGCCAATCGACCGAGGGGGAGGCCCAGTACTTC.

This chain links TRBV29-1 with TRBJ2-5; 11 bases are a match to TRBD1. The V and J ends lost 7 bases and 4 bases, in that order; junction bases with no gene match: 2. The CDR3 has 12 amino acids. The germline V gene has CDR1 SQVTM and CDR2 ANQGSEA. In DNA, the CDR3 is TGCAGCGCCGGGACAGGGGGAGAGACCCAGTACTTC. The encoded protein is CSAGTGGETQYF. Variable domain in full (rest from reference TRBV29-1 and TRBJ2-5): SAVISQKPSRDICQRGTSLTIQCQVDSQVTMMFWYRQQPGQSLTLIATANQGSEATYESGFVIDKFPISRPNLTFSTLTVSNMSPEDSSIYLCSAGTGGETQYFGPGTRLLVL.

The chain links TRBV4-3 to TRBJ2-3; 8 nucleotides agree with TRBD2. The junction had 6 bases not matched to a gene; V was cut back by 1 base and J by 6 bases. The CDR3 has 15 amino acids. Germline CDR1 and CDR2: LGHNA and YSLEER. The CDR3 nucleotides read TGCGCCAGCAGCCAAGGGGGGTTAGCGGGGGATACGCAGTATTTT. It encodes CASSQGGLAGDTQYF.

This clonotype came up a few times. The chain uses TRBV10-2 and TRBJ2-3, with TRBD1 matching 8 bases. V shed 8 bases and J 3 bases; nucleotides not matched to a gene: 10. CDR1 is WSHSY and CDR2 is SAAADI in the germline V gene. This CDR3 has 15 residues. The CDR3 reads CASGLLTGVTDTQYF. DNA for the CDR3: TGCGCCAGCGGTTTGTTGACAGGGGTAACAGATACGCAGTATTTT.

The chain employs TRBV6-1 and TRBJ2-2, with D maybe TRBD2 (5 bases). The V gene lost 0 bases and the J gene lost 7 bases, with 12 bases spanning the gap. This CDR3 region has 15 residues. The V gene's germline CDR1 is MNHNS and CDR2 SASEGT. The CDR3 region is CASSEASAGVGELFF. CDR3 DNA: TGTGCCAGCAGTGAAGCTTCCGCGGGTGTCGGGGAGCTGTTTTTT.

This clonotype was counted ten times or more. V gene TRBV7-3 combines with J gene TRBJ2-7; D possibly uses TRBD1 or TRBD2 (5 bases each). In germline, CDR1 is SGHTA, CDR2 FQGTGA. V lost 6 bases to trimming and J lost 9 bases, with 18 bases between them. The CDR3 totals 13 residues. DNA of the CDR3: TGTGCCAGCAGTTACGGGACGGACTCGCCGCAGTACTTC. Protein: CASSYGTDSPQYF.

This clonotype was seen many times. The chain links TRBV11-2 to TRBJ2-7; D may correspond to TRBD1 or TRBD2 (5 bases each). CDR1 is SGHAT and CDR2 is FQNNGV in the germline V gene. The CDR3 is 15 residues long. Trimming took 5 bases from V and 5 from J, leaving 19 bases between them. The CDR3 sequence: CASSPHSSGDHEQYF. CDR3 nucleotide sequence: TGTGCCAGCAGCCCTCACTCCTCCGGGGACCACGAGCAGTACTTC.

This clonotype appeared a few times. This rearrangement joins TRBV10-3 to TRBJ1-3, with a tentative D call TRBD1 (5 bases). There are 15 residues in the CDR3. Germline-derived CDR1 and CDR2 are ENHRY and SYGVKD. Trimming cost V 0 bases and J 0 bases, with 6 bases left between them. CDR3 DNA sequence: TGTGCCATCAGTGAGTCCGGGGGCTCTGGAAACACCATATATTTT. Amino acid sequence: CAISESGGSGNTIYF.

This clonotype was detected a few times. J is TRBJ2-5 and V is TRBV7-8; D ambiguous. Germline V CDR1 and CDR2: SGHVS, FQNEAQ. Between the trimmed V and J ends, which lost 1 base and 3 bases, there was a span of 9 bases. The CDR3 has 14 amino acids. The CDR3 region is CASSLGMSKETQYF. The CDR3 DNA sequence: TGTGCCAGCAGCTTAGGGATGTCGAAAGAGACCCAGTACTTC.

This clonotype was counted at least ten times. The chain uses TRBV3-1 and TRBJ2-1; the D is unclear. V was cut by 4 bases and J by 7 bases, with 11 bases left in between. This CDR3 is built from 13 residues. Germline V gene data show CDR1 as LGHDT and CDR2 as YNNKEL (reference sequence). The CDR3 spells CASSLVGGNEQFF. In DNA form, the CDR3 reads TGTGCCAGCAGCCTAGTCGGTGGAAATGAGCAGTTCTTC.